A selection of T cell receptor beta chains follows, all from one sample in a study of OX40 agonist ivuxolimab in advanced cancers. Sequenced by immunoSEQ multiplex PCR; TCRdb stores in-frame clones only, minus some. The sample holds 85,000 to 95,000 clones, roughly 89% seen once. The source material was CD4+ or CD8+ T cells sorted from blood, sampled in a trial of the OX40 agonist ivuxolimab. The receptors derive from an adult with an advanced solid tumor such as melanoma, head and neck, liver or kidney cancer. Each CDR3 is given with its conserved first and last residue. The D gene is left open where the match is weak. Where a row states a size, it is once, few, many or the class of an expanded clone; other rows omit it.

size | J | D | V | CDR3 | DNA
- | TRBJ2-2 | - | TRBV28 | CASSLLHTGELFF | TGTGCCAGCAGTTTGCTCCACACCGGGGAGCTGTTTTTT
- | TRBJ1-1 | - | TRBV11-1 | CASSLVPNTEAFF | TGTGCCAGCAGCTTAGTCCCGAACACTGAAGCTTTCTTT
- | TRBJ1-4 | - | TRBV29-1 | CSVEGDEKLFF | TGCAGCGTTGAAGGGGATGAAAAACTGTTTTTT
- | TRBJ2-5 | - | TRBV11-2 | CASSQNSLQETQYF | TGTGCCAGCAGCCAGAACTCGTTACAAGAGACCCAGTACTTC
- | TRBJ1-4 | - | TRBV30 | CAWSYGGRQRTNEKLFF | TGTGCCTGGAGCTACGGGGGGCGGCAAAGGACTAATGAAAAACTGTTTTTT
few | TRBJ1-6 | TRBD1 | TRBV19 | CASSVGSGTGNSPLHF | TGTGCCAGTAGTGTAGGATCCGGGACAGGGAATTCACCCCTCCACTTT
- | TRBJ1-5 | - | TRBV21-1 | CASSKAAKLWAPDLNQPQHF | TGTGCCAGCAGCAAAGCAGCAAAGTTATGGGCCCCGGATCTCAATCAGCCCCAGCATTTT
- | TRBJ2-7 | TRBD1 | TRBV19 | CASSILWTGRPGEQYF | TGTGCCAGTAGTATCCTCTGGACAGGGCGTCCCGGCGAGCAGTACTTC
few | TRBJ1-1 | - | TRBV7-2 | CASSLGTLNTEAFF | TGTGCCAGCAGCCTCGGGACACTGAACACTGAAGCTTTCTTT
- | TRBJ1-5 | - | TRBV7-9 | CASSSAGDNQPQHF | TGTGCCAGCAGCTCCGCAGGGGACAATCAGCCCCAGCATTTT
- | TRBJ1-3 | - | TRBV5-6 | CASSLDSLVLSGNTIYF | TGTGCCAGCAGCTTGGACAGCTTGGTACTCTCTGGAAACACCATATATTTT
- | TRBJ1-1 | TRBD1 | TRBV7-2 | CASSSPGQGKTEAFF | TGTGCCAGCAGCTCGCCCGGACAGGGAAAAACTGAAGCTTTCTTT
- | TRBJ1-2 | TRBD1 | TRBV7-9 | CASSLGQGGYGYTF | TGTGCCAGCAGCTTAGGACAGGGTGGCTATGGCTACACCTTC
- | TRBJ1-3 | TRBD1 | TRBV25-1 | CASSPLRGRDRAGNTIYF | TGTGCCAGCAGTCCACTAAGGGGAAGGGACAGGGCTGGAAACACCATATATTTT
- | TRBJ2-1 | TRBD1 | TRBV5-1 | CASSAGTGSEVEQFF | TGCGCCAGCAGCGCCGGGACAGGGAGTGAGGTAGAGCAGTTCTTC
- | TRBJ2-2 | TRBD1 | TRBV5-1 | CASSTAGTANTGELFF | TGCGCCAGCAGCACCGCCGGGACAGCGAACACCGGGGAGCTGTTTTTT
- | TRBJ2-3 | TRBD2 | TRBV19 | CASSIPGRRDTQYF | TGTGCCAGTAGTATCCCCGGGAGGAGGGATACGCAGTATTTT
- | TRBJ1-6 | - | TRBV7-2 | CASSLQNSPLHF | TGTGCCAGCAGCTTACAGAATTCACCCCTCCACTTT
- | TRBJ2-2 | - | TRBV11-3 | CASSHSVTGELFF | TGTGCCAGCAGCCATTCCGTAACCGGGGAGCTGTTTTTT
- | TRBJ2-5 | - | TRBV7-2 | CASSLVPLTEEETQYF | TGTGCCAGCAGCTTAGTTCCCCTTACAGAGGAAGAGACCCAGTACTTC
- | TRBJ1-6 | - | TRBV9 | CASSVDSQGRGSPLHF | TGTGCCAGCAGCGTCGACTCACAGGGTCGGGGTTCACCCCTCCACTTT
few | TRBJ1-2 | - | TRBV5-1 | CASSLNREGYTF | TGCGCCAGCAGCTTGAACAGGGAGGGTTACACCTTC
few | TRBJ2-6 | - | TRBV7-3 | CASSLTSQAPHSGANVLTF | TGTGCCAGCAGCTTAACCAGCCAGGCACCACACTCTGGGGCCAACGTCCTGACTTTC
- | TRBJ1-5 | - | TRBV18 | CASSPPGQLYQPQHF | TGTGCCAGCTCACCACCTGGACAGCTATACCAGCCCCAGCATTTT
- | TRBJ2-5 | - | TRBV9 | CASSVSGSSQETQYF | TGTGCCAGCAGCGTTTCGGGGTCTAGCCAAGAGACCCAGTACTTC
- | TRBJ2-6 | - | TRBV7-2 | CASSSSRGSGANVLTF | TGTGCCAGCAGCTCCTCCAGGGGCTCTGGGGCCAACGTCCTGACTTTC
- | TRBJ2-1 | - | TRBV2 | CASSVYSYYNEQFF | TGTGCCAGCAGTGTTTACTCTTACTACAATGAGCAGTTCTTC
- | TRBJ1-2 | - | TRBV4-1 | CASSQDTLTGSNYGYTF | TGCGCCAGCAGCCAAGATACCCTCACAGGGTCGAACTATGGCTACACCTTC
once | TRBJ2-1 | - | TRBV28 | CASSGPGPSSYNEQFF | TGTGCCAGCAGTGGACCGGGACCTTCCTCCTACAATGAGCAGTTCTTC
- | TRBJ1-4 | - | TRBV2 | CASSREGEKLFF | TGTGCCAGCAGTCGGGAGGGTGAAAAACTGTTTTTT
- | TRBJ1-3 | - | TRBV9 | CASSVSPEGNTIYF | TGTGCCAGCAGCGTTAGCCCCGAAGGAAACACCATATATTTT
- | TRBJ2-1 | TRBD2 | TRBV7-8 | CASSLERIGTTQFF | TGTGCCAGCAGCTTGGAGCGGATCGGGACTACTCAGTTCTTC
- | TRBJ1-2 | - | TRBV5-4 | CASSLGGLNYGYTF | TGTGCCAGCAGCTTGGGGGGACTCAATTATGGCTACACCTTC
- | TRBJ1-5 | - | TRBV6-5 | CASSRSENQPQHF | TGTGCCAGCAGCCGATCGGAAAATCAGCCCCAGCATTTT
once | TRBJ2-6 | TRBD1 | TRBV5-4 | CASSLGSGGAGANVLTF | TGTGCCAGCAGCTTGGGGTCAGGGGGCGCTGGGGCCAACGTCCTGACTTTC
- | TRBJ2-1 | - | TRBV7-9 | CASGGENNEQFF | TGTGCCAGCGGGGGCGAAAACAATGAGCAGTTCTTC
- | TRBJ1-6 | TRBD1 | TRBV14 | CASSQVGRGTPGSYNSPLHF | TGTGCCAGCAGCCAAGTTGGCAGGGGGACACCCGGCTCCTATAATTCACCCCTCCACTTT
- | TRBJ1-4 | - | TRBV5-1 | CASSLGPGAEKLFF | TGCGCCAGCAGCTTGGGACCGGGGGCTGAAAAACTGTTTTTT
- | TRBJ2-7 | TRBD1 | TRBV5-4 | CASSLGTGVFNEQYF | TGTGCCAGCAGCTTGGGGACAGGGGTTTTTAACGAGCAGTACTTC
- | TRBJ2-5 | - | TRBV11-3 | CASSPGSNQETQYF | TGTGCCAGCAGCCCCGGGAGTAACCAAGAGACCCAGTACTTC
- | TRBJ1-1 | - | TRBV19 | CASSPRGAMNTEAFF | TGTGCCAGTAGTCCACGGGGGGCTATGAACACTGAAGCTTTCTTT
- | TRBJ1-3 | - | TRBV4-3 | CASSQQSLSGNTIYF | TGCGCCAGCAGCCAACAATCACTCTCTGGAAACACCATATATTTT